The 27 T cell receptor beta chains below come from one sample, sequenced in a study of blood T cell repertoires in COVID-19. The data were produced by immunoSEQ multiplex PCR, yet TCRdb's version contains in-frame clones alone and is incomplete. The sample records 280,000 or so clones, about 85% being singletons. The sample comprised PBMCs or T cells enriched from blood (not recorded which). Receptors originate from a woman aged 45-60 years who had recovered from COVID-19.

A single count supports this clone. This rearrangement joins TRBV12-3 or TRBV12-4 to TRBJ1-2; D unresolved. This CDR3 has 12 residues. V was clipped by 7 bases and J by 4 bases, with 10 bases between them. The CDR3 coding sequence is TGTGCCAGCAAGAAGGAGGGCTATGGCTACACCTTC. Translation: CASKKEGYGYTF.

V usage is TRBV18 and J usage is TRBJ2-7; D might be TRBD2 (6 bases). The CDR3 has 13 amino acids. Germline V lookup: CDR1 KGHSH, CDR2 LQKENI. V gave up 3 bases and J gave up 4 bases, with 10 bases separating them. The CDR3 sequence: CASSPSLAYEQYF. DNA for the CDR3: TGTGCCAGCTCACCCAGCCTAGCGTACGAGCAGTACTTC.

This clone was seen only a few times. The chain carries TRBV11-2 and TRBJ2-1; maybe TRBD2 (5 bases). Germline V lookup: CDR1 SGHAT, CDR2 FQNNGV. V dropped 1 base and J dropped 0 bases, with 7 bases sitting between them. The CDR3 spans 15 residues. CDR3 nucleotides: TGTGCCAGCAGCTTAGGCGGGTACTCCTACAATGAGCAGTTCTTC. Translating it yields CASSLGGYSYNEQFF.

The CDR3 region is CATGYRGGELFF. CDR3 DNA: TGTGCCACCGGATACAGGGGTGGGGAGCTGTTTTTT. The chain employs TRBV24-1 and TRBJ2-2; 7 nucleotides agree with TRBD1. Losses at the gene ends were 9 bases for V and 8 bases for J; bases not matched to a gene: 5. The CDR3 sequence is 12 residues long. Germline V CDR1 and CDR2: KGHDR, SFDVKD.

This sequence joins TRBV9 and TRBJ2-7; D unresolved. This CDR3 spans 13 amino acids. Germline lookup yields CDR1 SGDLS and CDR2 YYNGEE. V was shortened by 1 base and J by 1 base, with 6 bases between the two germline ends. The CDR3 here is CASSVSSSYEQYF. The DNA for the CDR3 is TGTGCCAGCAGCGTATCCAGTTCCTACGAGCAGTACTTC. Supplemented by reference TRBV9 and TRBJ2-7, the full variable domain reads DSGVTQTPKHLITATGQRVTLRCSPRSGDLSVYWYQQSLDQGLQFLIQYYNGEERAKGNILERFSAQQFPDLHSELNLSSLELGDSALYFCASSVSSSYEQYFGPGTRLTVT.

The chain joins TRBV2 to TRBJ2-1; D might be TRBD1 (6 bases). This CDR3 contains 12 residues. In germline, CDR1 is SNHLY, CDR2 FYNNEI. The V end was cut by 8 bases, the J end by 8 bases, with 13 bases between. This CDR3 reads CASSLPGDEQFF. CDR3 DNA sequence: TGTGCCAGCTCCCTCCCAGGGGATGAGCAGTTCTTC.

The chain recombines TRBV7-2 with TRBJ1-2; tentative D call: TRBD1 (5 bases). CDR1 and CDR2 (germline): SGHTA, FQGNSA. Trimming cost V 5 bases and J 2 bases, with 18 bases left between them. The CDR3 is 16 amino acids. This CDR3 is CASSARTGATNYGYTF. CDR3 DNA: TGTGCCAGCAGCGCCCGTACAGGCGCCACCAACTATGGCTACACCTTC.

The chain combines TRBV3-1 (or the pseudogene TRBV3-2) with TRBJ1-4; D perhaps matches TRBD1 (6 bases). V lost 3 bases and J 6 bases, leaving 11 bases between the germline ends. The CDR3 runs 14 residues. From germline, CDR1 is LGHDT and CDR2 YNNKEL (reference sequence). CDR3 in DNA: TGTGCCAGCAGCCATATGACAGGAGATGAAAAACTGTTTTTT. This gives the protein CASSHMTGDEKLFF.

This chain links TRBV5-4 with TRBJ2-7; D is possibly TRBD2 (5 bases). Per germline, CDR1 SGHNT and CDR2 YYREEE (reference sequence). The CDR3 totals 12 residues. The V end lost 0 bases, the J end lost 7 bases, and 8 bases lay between the germline ends. Here the CDR3 DNA reads TGTGCCAGCAGCTTGGATAGGAGGGAGCAGTACTTC. Its translation is CASSLDRREQYF.

The chain is built from TRBV15 and TRBJ2-3, with TRBD2 identical over 8 bases. Germline CDR1 LNHNV, CDR2 YYDKDF (reference sequence). The CDR3 consists of 15 residues. After removal of 6 bases from V and 1 base from J, the junction contained 6 bases not matched to a gene. CDR3 in amino acids: CATSSREGGTDTQYF. Written as DNA, the CDR3 is TGTGCCACCAGTTCCCGGGAGGGTGGCACAGATACGCAGTATTTT.

This clone has only a few counts. Other nucleotide sequences in the sample specify the same CDR3. CDR3 sequence reads: CASSLEDRATDTQYF. CDR3 bases: TGCGCCAGCAGCTTGGAGGACAGGGCTACAGATACGCAGTATTTT. The chain links TRBV5-1 to TRBJ2-3; 8 bases align to TRBD1. Germline trimming cut 0 bases from V and 3 bases from J; bases unmatched to any gene: 3. Germline V gene sequence: CDR1 SGHRS, CDR2 YFSETQ. CDR3 size: 15 residues.

J is TRBJ1-6 and V is TRBV5-5; D is possibly TRBD1 (5 bases). Germline V gene sequence: CDR1 SGHKS, CDR2 YYEKEE (reference sequence). The CDR3 runs 17 residues. Trimming pared 2 bases from V and 5 bases from J, leaving 17 bases between. CDR3 sequence (DNA): TGTGCCAGCAGCTTCTCACCGAGGGACTTGGATAATTCACCCCTCCACTTT. This sequence encodes CASSFSPRDLDNSPLHF. The complete variable domain, with remaining parts taken from reference TRBV5-5 and TRBJ1-6, reads DAGVTQSPTHLIKTRGQQVTLRCSPISGHKSVSWYQQVLGQGPQFIFQYYEKEERGRGNFPDRFSARQFPNYSSELNVNALLLGDSALYLCASSFSPRDLDNSPLHFGNGTRLTVT.

This clone was seen just once. This chain connects TRBV30 to TRBJ1-4; 10 bases match TRBD1. The germline V gene has CDR1 GTSNPN and CDR2 SVGIG (reference sequence). Germline trimming cut 0 bases from V and 6 bases from J; bases unmatched to any gene: 10. The CDR3 spans 17 residues. This CDR3 is CAWSVTPGTGVYEKLFF. The CDR3 nucleotides are TGTGCCTGGAGTGTGACCCCCGGGACAGGGGTTTATGAAAAACTGTTTTTT.

This clone came up once. The gene calls are TRBV5-1 and TRBJ1-4; a weak D match, TRBD1 (5 bases). Trimming stripped 3 bases from V and 8 bases from J, with 29 bases between. Germline values: CDR1 SGHRS, CDR2 YFSETQ. The CDR3 spans 19 residues. The CDR3 region has the DNA TGCGCCAGCAGCTCCCGTGGGGCCGGATCCCTGAACGCCGGGGAAAAACTGTTTTTT. As protein: CASSSRGAGSLNAGEKLFF.

This clone was seen only once. This rearrangement joins TRBV25-1 to TRBJ1-2; 8 bases are a match to TRBD1. CDR1 MGHDK and CDR2 SYGVNS come from the germline V gene. The CDR3 loop spans 13 amino acids. The trim removed 3 bases at V and 6 bases at J, leaving 3 bases unmatched. Here the CDR3 reads CASSDQTGDGYTF. For the CDR3, the DNA is TGTGCCAGCAGTGACCAGACAGGGGATGGCTACACCTTC.

CDR3 sequence (DNA): TGTGCCAGCAGCTTTAGCGGGAGTGACTACAATGAGCAGTTCTTC. It translates to CASSFSGSDYNEQFF. This chain joins TRBV5-4 and TRBJ2-1; 9 bases are a match to TRBD2. This CDR3 has 15 amino acids. Germline V gives CDR1 SGHNT, CDR2 YYREEE (reference sequence). After removal of 2 bases from V and 3 bases from J, the junction contained 3 bases not matched to a gene.

The rearrangement links TRBV30 to TRBJ1-1; TRBD1 is a possible D gene (5 bases). The length of the CDR3 is 13 residues. The germline V gene encodes CDR1 GTSNPN and CDR2 SVGIG (reference sequence). V lost 1 base and J lost 4, with 10 bases in between. CDR3 nucleotides: TGTGCCTGGAGTGGGCAGGGCATCACTGAAGCTTTCTTT. This encodes CAWSGQGITEAFF. The entire variable domain, with the rest obtained from reference TRBV30 and TRBJ1-1, is as follows: SQTIHQWPATLVQPVGSPLSLECTVEGTSNPNLYWYRQAAGRGLQLLFYSVGIGQISSEVPQNLSASRPQDRQFILSSKKLLLSDSGFYLCAWSGQGITEAFFGQGTRLTVV.

The CDR3 region is CASSQPSGGFYEQYF. The DNA of the CDR3 is TGTGCCAGCAGCCAACCTAGCGGGGGGTTCTACGAGCAGTACTTC. This sequence joins TRBV4-2 and TRBJ2-7; TRBD2 agrees at 11 bases. Germline assignment: CDR1 LGHNA and CDR2 YNFKEQ. J lost 3 bases, V lost 2 bases, and 3 bases had no gene match. The CDR3 covers 15 residues.

This chain uses TRBV4-1 with TRBJ1-3, with D maybe TRBD1 (6 bases). CDR3 length: 17 amino acids. Germline CDR1 MGHRA, CDR2 YSYEKL. The V gene lost 0 bases and the J gene lost 0 bases, with 12 bases spanning the gap. Written as DNA, the CDR3 is TGCGCCAGCAGCCAAGAGGTGAGCAGGGGCTCTGGAAACACCATATATTTT. Translation gives CASSQEVSRGSGNTIYF.

The CDR3 DNA follows: TGTGCCAGCTCACCACTGGGCCCGGGGAGCTCCTACAATGAGCAGTTCTTC. Its protein product is CASSPLGPGSSYNEQFF. V and J are TRBV18 and TRBJ2-1; TRBD2 is a possible D gene (5 bases). Trimming removed 1 base from V and 0 bases from J, with 13 bases in between. This CDR3 is built from 17 residues. Germline V gives CDR1 KGHSH, CDR2 LQKENI.

The chain employs TRBV5-6 and TRBJ1-1; D is uncertain. Deletions cut 2 bases from V and 0 bases from J, with 11 bases between. Germline-derived CDR1 and CDR2 are SGHDT and YYEEEE. The CDR3 covers 15 residues. The CDR3 DNA sequence: TGTGCCAGCAGCTTACTAGGGCAGATGAACACTGAAGCTTTCTTT. Protein: CASSLLGQMNTEAFF.

The rearrangement uses TRBV6-2 or TRBV6-3 and TRBJ2-1, with D possibly TRBD2 on 5 matching bases. This CDR3 is built from 16 residues. Trimming pared 0 bases from V and 3 bases from J, leaving 12 bases between. CDR1 MNHEY and CDR2 SVGEGT come from the germline V gene. The CDR3 DNA sequence: TGTGCCAGCAGTTACTCTTCGGGATCCGTCTACAATGAGCAGTTCTTC. Protein product: CASSYSSGSVYNEQFF.

The J gene is TRBJ2-3, the V gene TRBV7-9; maybe TRBD2 (6 bases). V was trimmed by 1 base and J by 13 bases, leaving 12 bases between them. Germline values: CDR1 SEHNR, CDR2 FQNEAQ (reference sequence). The CDR3 covers 12 residues. The CDR3 spells CASSLGGTLEYF. The CDR3 bases are TGTGCCAGCAGCTTAGGAGGGACTTTGGAGTATTTT.

V and J are TRBV19 and TRBJ2-7; a possible D gene is TRBD2 (5 bases). Trimming pared 8 bases from V and 6 bases from J, leaving 11 bases between. This CDR3 is built from 11 residues. Germline V gene sequence: CDR1 LNHDA, CDR2 SQIVND (reference sequence). CDR3 DNA: TGTGCCAGTGGAGGAGCGCTCGAGCAGTACTTC. It encodes CASGGALEQYF.

In its sample, this clone was seen a few times. The V gene is TRBV24-1, the J gene TRBJ2-7, with D perhaps TRBD1 (5 bases). CDR1 and CDR2 from the germline V gene are KGHDR and SFDVKD. The CDR3 covers 10 residues. V was clipped by 6 bases and J by 6 bases, with 5 bases between them. CDR3 sequence reads: CATSRGEQYF. CDR3 in DNA: TGTGCCACCAGTAGGGGCGAGCAGTACTTC.

This clone was seen a few times. The rearrangement links TRBV5-1 to TRBJ2-6, with D unresolved. Germline V gives CDR1 SGHRS, CDR2 YFSETQ. V dropped 6 bases and J dropped 0 bases, with 13 bases sitting between them. The CDR3 covers 16 residues. The CDR3 loop is CASNPGLASGANVLTF. The CDR3 bases are TGCGCCAGCAATCCGGGTCTCGCCTCTGGGGCCAACGTCCTGACTTTC.

This clone was recorded a few times. V and J are TRBV27 and TRBJ1-2; TRBD1 aligns across 7 bases. The CDR3 consists of 14 residues. J lost 4 bases, V lost 4 bases, and 6 bases had no gene match. Germline CDR1 reads MNHEY; CDR2 reads SMNVEV (reference sequence). Here the CDR3 DNA reads TGTGCCAGCAGTTACCAGGGGGTCGGCTATGGCTACACCTTC. This sequence encodes CASSYQGVGYGYTF.